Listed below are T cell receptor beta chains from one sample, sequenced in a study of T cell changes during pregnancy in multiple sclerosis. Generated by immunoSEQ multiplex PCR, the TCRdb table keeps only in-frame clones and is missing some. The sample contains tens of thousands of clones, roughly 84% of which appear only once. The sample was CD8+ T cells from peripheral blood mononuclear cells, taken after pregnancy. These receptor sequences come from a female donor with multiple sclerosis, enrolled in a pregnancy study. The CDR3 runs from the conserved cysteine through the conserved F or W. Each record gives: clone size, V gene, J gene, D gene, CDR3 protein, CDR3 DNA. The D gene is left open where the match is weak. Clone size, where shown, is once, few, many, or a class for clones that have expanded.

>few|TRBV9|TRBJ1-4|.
CASSAGQFEKLFF
TGTGCCAGCAGCGCCGGACAGTTTGAAAAACTGTTTTTT
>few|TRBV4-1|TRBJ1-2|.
CASSQGTPQGYGYTF
TGCGCCAGCAGCCAAGGTACCCCTCAGGGCTATGGCTACACCTTC
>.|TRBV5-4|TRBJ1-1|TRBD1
CASSSGGRTEAFF
TGTGCCAGCAGCTCAGGGGGGAGGACTGAAGCTTTCTTT
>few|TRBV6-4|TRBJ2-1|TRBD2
CASSELAGGHNEQFF
TGTGCCAGCAGTGAGCTAGCGGGGGGTCACAATGAGCAGTTCTTC
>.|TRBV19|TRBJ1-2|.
CASSIAGFGGYTF
TGTGCCAGTAGTATAGCAGGGTTTGGGGGCTACACCTTC
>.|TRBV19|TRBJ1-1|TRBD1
CASAARTGGANTEAFF
TGTGCCAGTGCGGCCCGGACAGGGGGCGCAAACACTGAAGCTTTCTTT
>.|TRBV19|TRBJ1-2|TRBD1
CASSETGDFNYGYTF
TGTGCCAGTAGTGAGACAGGGGATTTTAACTATGGCTACACCTTC
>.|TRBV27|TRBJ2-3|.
CASKWGGAADTQYF
TGTGCCAGCAAATGGGGGGGGGCCGCAGATACGCAGTATTTT
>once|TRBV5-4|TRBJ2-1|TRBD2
CASSLTREGGGLEQFF
TGTGCCAGCAGCTTGACGAGGGAGGGAGGTGGCTTGGAGCAGTTCTTC
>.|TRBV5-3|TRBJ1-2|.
CASSQDRGYGYTF
TGTGCCAGCAGCCAGGACCGGGGCTATGGCTACACCTTC
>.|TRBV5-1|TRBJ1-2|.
CASSSLQGANYGYTF
TGCGCCAGCAGCTCTCTACAGGGAGCTAACTATGGCTACACCTTC
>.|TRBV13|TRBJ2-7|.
CASSHRKGNSYEQYF
TGTGCCAGCAGCCACCGGAAGGGGAACTCCTACGAGCAGTACTTC
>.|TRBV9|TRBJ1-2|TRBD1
CASSVEGGDREAYWYGYTF
TGTGCCAGCAGCGTAGAAGGGGGGGACAGGGAGGCGTACTGGTATGGCTACACCTTC
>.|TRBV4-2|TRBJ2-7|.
CASSQGAGDKGYEQYF
TGTGCCAGCAGCCAAGGCGCGGGGGACAAGGGTTACGAGCAGTACTTC
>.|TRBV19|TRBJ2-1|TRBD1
CASSIPLDRGHEQFF
TGTGCCAGTAGTATTCCTTTGGACAGGGGGCATGAGCAGTTCTTC
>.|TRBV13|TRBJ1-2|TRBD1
CASSSTGVDGYTF
TGTGCCAGCAGCTCCACAGGGGTCGATGGCTACACCTTC
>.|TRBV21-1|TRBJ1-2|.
CASSKGDSRDRRYTF
TGTGCCAGCAGCAAAGGGGACAGCCGCGATCGGCGCTACACCTTC
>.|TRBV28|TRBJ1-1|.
CASSPHLGPNTEAFF
TGTGCCAGCAGTCCCCATTTGGGGCCAAACACTGAAGCTTTCTTT
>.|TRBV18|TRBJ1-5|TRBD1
CASSQDKMGQGNQPQHF
TGTGCCAGCTCACAAGACAAGATGGGACAGGGCAATCAGCCCCAGCATTTT
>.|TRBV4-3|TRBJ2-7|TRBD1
CASSQEVEDRETYEQYF
TGCGCCAGCAGCCAAGAGGTCGAGGACAGGGAAACCTACGAGCAGTACTTC
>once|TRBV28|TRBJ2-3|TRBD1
CASSGTGSDTQYF
TGTGCCAGCAGTGGGACAGGGTCAGATACGCAGTATTTT
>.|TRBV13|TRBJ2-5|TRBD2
CASSSLAGGVQETQYF
TGTGCCAGCAGCTCCCTAGCGGGGGGCGTACAAGAGACCCAGTACTTC
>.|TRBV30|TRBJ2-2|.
CAWSYGGGELFF
TGTGCCTGGAGTTACGGCGGCGGGGAGCTGTTTTTT